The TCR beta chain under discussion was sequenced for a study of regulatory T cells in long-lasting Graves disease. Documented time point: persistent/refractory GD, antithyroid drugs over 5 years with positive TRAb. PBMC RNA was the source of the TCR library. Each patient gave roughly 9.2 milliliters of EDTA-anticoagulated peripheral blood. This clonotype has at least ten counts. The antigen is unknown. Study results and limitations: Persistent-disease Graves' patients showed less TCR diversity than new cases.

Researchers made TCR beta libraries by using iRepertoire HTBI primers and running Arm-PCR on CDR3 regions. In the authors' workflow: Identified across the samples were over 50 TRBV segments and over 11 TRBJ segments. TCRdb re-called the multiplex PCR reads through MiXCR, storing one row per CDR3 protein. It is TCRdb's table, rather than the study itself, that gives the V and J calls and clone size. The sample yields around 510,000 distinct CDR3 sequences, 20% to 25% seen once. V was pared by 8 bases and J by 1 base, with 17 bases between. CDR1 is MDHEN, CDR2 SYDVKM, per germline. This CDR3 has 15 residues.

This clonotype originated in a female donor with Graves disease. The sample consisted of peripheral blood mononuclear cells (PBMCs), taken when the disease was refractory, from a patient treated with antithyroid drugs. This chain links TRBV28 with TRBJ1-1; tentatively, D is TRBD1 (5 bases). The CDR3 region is CASLFAGAGNTEAFF. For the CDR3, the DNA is TGTGCCAGCCTTTTTGCCGGGGCAGGGAACACTGAAGCTTTCTTT.